This T cell receptor beta chain was obtained from a study of blood T cells in healthy people across ages. Broader study findings: Any conclusive comparison of naive versus antigen-experienced cells was prevented by using unsorted PBMCs. Both naive CD4+ cell counts and diversity were greater in long-lived donors than in aged donors.

As to this clonotype: Its target is not known.

Germline-derived CDR1 and CDR2 are LGHNA and YSLEER. This CDR3 has 14 amino acids. V was cut by 0 bases and J by 5 bases, with 11 bases left in between. PCR was performed a second time for roughly 7 to 12 cycles using a sample-barcoded 5' primer and a J-beta primer mix. A single record per CDR3 protein comes from TCRdb applying MiXCR to the 5' RACE reads. The table shows nearly 800,000 distinct CDR3 sequences, with 25% occurring only once. These data were also filed under a second study, of T cells of mothers and their children. That work contributes: Mother-child pairs who were related displayed a slightly higher overlap than unrelated pairs, a difference that was non-significant.

The sample consisted of blood. The V gene is TRBV4-3, the J gene TRBJ2-7; D remains ambiguous. The receptor was isolated from a boy between 10 and 17 years old in good health. For the CDR3, the DNA is TGCGCCAGCAGCCAAGAAAGACTCAGCCACGAGCAGTACTTC. Its translation is CASSQERLSHEQYF.